What follows are 2 T cell receptor beta chains derived from one specimen sequenced in a study of T cell responses to AZD1222 COVID-19 vaccine. Generated by immunoSEQ multiplex PCR, the TCRdb table keeps only in-frame clones and is missing some. Here the sample spans approximately 120,000 clones, approximately 90% being singletons. The sequenced sample was peripheral blood, obtained on day 0 of AZD1222 vaccination. These receptors were obtained from an adult in good health.

This chain joins TRBV5-4 and TRBJ2-7, with D perhaps TRBD1 (6 bases). Germline lookup yields CDR1 SGHNT and CDR2 YYREEE (reference sequence). The CDR3 loop spans 14 amino acids. Trimming shortened V by 3 bases and J by 1 base, and 11 bases separated the two germline ends. The CDR3: CASSSWGPSYEQYF. The DNA of the CDR3 is TGTGCCAGCAGCTCGTGGGGGCCTTCCTACGAGCAGTACTTC.

The J gene is TRBJ2-5, the V gene TRBV3-1 (or the pseudogene TRBV3-2); possible D gene TRBD1, 5 bases. The CDR3 covers 15 residues. CDR1 and CDR2 (germline): LGHDT, YNNKEL (reference sequence). V was clipped by 1 base and J by 0 bases, with 9 bases between them. CDR3 sequence reads: CASSQVDRYQETQYF. In DNA, the CDR3 is TGTGCCAGCAGCCAAGTTGACAGATACCAAGAGACCCAGTACTTC.